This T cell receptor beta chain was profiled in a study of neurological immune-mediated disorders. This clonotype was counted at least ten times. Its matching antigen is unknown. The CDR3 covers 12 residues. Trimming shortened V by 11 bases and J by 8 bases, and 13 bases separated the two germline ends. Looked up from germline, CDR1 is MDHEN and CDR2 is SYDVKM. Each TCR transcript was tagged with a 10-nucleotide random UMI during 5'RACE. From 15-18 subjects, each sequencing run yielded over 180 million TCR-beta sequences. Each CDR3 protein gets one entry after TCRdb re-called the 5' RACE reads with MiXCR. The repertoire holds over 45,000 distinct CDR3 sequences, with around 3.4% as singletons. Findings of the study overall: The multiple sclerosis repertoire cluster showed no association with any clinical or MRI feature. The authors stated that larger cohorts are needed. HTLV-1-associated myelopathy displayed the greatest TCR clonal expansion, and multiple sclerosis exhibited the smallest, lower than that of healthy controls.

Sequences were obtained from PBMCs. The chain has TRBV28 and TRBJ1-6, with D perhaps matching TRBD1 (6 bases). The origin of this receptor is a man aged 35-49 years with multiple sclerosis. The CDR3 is CASLGGDSPLHF. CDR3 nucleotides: TGTGCCTCCCTAGGGGGTGATTCACCCCTCCACTTT.